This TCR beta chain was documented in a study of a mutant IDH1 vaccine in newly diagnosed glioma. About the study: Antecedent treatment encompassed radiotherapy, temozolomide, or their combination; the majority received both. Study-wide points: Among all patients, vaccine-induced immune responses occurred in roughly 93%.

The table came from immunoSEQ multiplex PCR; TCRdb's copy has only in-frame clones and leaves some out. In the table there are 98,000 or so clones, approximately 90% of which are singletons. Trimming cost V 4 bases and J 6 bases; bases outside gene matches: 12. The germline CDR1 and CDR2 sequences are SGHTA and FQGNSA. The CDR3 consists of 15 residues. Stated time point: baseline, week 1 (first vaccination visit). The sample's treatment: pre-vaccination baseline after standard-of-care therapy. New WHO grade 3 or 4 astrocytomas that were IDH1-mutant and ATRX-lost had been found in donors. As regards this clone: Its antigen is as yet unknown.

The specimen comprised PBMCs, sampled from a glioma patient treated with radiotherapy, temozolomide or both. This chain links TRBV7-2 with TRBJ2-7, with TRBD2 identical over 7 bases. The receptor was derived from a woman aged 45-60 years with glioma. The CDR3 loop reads CASSSPGGGPIEQYF. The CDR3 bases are TGTGCCAGCAGCTCTCCTGGGGGAGGGCCCATCGAGCAGTACTTC.